This entry concerns a single TCR beta chain. The data are from a study of preoperative IRX-2 immunotherapy in early breast cancer. Using immunoSEQ multiplex PCR, the repertoire was profiled, and TCRdb retains in-frame clones only, with some absent. Of tens of thousands of clones in the sample, 85% to 95% are singletons; the top ten hold roughly 16%. Treatment: preoperative locoregional IRX-2 cytokine immunotherapy. Samples came from a phase Ib trial of preoperative locoregional IRX-2 cytokine immunotherapy. The specimen was tumor tissue, collected after IRX-2 immunotherapy. This TCR was recovered from a human donor with breast cancer.

The CDR3 here is CASSQGLTFGEQYF. DNA of the CDR3: TGTGCCAGCAGCCAAGGCCTGACTTTTGGCGAGCAGTACTTC. This chain connects TRBV4-2 to TRBJ2-7; the D is unclear. Per germline, CDR1 LGHNA and CDR2 YNFKEQ. This CDR3 has 14 amino acids. V lost 1 base, J lost 6 bases, and 13 bases lay in between.